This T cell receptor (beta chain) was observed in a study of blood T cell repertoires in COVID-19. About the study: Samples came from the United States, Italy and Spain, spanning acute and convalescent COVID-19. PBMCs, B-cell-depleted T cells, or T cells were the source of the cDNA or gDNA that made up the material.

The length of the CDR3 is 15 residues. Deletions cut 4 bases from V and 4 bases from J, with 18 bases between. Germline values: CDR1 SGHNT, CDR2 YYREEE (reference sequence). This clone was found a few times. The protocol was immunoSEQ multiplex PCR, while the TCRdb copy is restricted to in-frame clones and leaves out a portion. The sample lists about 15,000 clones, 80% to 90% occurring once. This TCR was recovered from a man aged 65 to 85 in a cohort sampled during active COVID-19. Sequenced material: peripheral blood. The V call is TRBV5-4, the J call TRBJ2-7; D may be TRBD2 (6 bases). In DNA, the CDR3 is TGTGCCAGCAGCCTCCCCGGAGGGCGGGGTTACGAGCAGTACTTC. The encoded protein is CASSLPGGRGYEQYF.